The source of this TCR beta chain is a study of blood T cell repertoires in COVID-19. Participants' reported clinical history set cohort assignment. The CDR3 spans 19 residues. Trimming shortened V by 1 base and J by 2 bases, and 21 bases separated the two germline ends. The germline CDR1 and CDR2 sequences are SGHAT and FQNNGV. The data were produced by immunoSEQ multiplex PCR, yet TCRdb's version contains in-frame clones alone and is incomplete. This sample has fewer than 450,000 clones, with about 92% found just once. Material: PBMCs or T cells enriched from blood (not recorded which). The receptor was isolated from a man aged 18 to 35 who had recovered from COVID-19. V usage is TRBV11-2 and J usage is TRBJ2-1, with a possible D match to TRBD2 (6 bases). The CDR3 here is CASSLAPTQGRGTYNEQFF. Here the CDR3 DNA reads TGTGCCAGCAGCTTAGCCCCTACCCAAGGGCGGGGAACCTACAATGAGCAGTTCTTC.